The 12 T cell receptor beta chains listed next were all sequenced from one sample in a study of early T cells in non-severe SARS-CoV-2 infection. Each CDR3 protein is one row after TCRdb ran MiXCR on the 5' RACE reads. The data contain under 70,000 distinct CDR3 sequences, around a tenth of them singletons. Sequenced sample: whole blood. All receptors come from an adult who was a healthcare worker with PCR-confirmed SARS-CoV-2 infection or an uninfected control (not recorded which).

This sequence joins TRBV29-1 and TRBJ2-7; 7 nucleotides align to TRBD2. Germline V gene lookup returns CDR1 SQVTM and CDR2 ANQGSEA. The CDR3 loop spans 14 amino acids. After removal of 0 bases from V and 2 bases from J, the junction contained 4 bases not matched to a gene. This chain's CDR3 is CSVEEGGPTYEQYF. In DNA form, the CDR3 reads TGCAGCGTTGAAGAGGGAGGGCCCACCTACGAGCAGTACTTC.

This clonotype was detected many times. This chain joins TRBV10-2 and TRBJ2-3; no definite D call. Germline V gene lookup returns CDR1 WSHSY and CDR2 SAAADI. This CDR3 has 12 residues. Deletions cut 6 bases from V and 1 base from J, with 5 bases between. The CDR3 protein is CASSRGTDTQYF. In DNA form, the CDR3 reads TGCGCCAGCAGCCGGGGCACAGATACGCAGTATTTT.

This clonotype was observed a few times. The J gene is TRBJ2-7, the V gene TRBV5-1, with D possibly TRBD1 on 6 matching bases. In germline, CDR1 is SGHRS, CDR2 YFSETQ. This CDR3 is built from 13 residues. The V end was cut by 5 bases, the J end by 2 bases, with 11 bases between. The CDR3 loop is CASRYGTTYEQYF. The CDR3 DNA reads TGCGCCAGCAGGTACGGGACAACCTACGAGCAGTACTTC.

The CDR3 protein is CASSRLGQAASEQFF. CDR3 nucleotides: TGTGCCAGCAGCCGCCTCGGACAGGCAGCCAGTGAGCAGTTCTTC. The chain employs TRBV11-2 and TRBJ2-1, with TRBD1 identical over 7 bases. This CDR3 contains 15 residues. Germline CDR1 SGHAT, CDR2 FQNNGV. The trim removed 5 bases at V and 9 bases at J, leaving 13 bases unmatched. Looking up the rest from reference TRBV11-2 and TRBJ2-1 gives the full variable domain: EAGVAQSPRYKIIEKRQSVAFWCNPISGHATLYWYQQILGQGPKLLIQFQNNGVVDDSQLPKDRFSAERLKGVDSTLKIQPAKLEDSAVYLCASSRLGQAASEQFFGPGTRLTVL.

Only a few counts were recorded for this clonotype. The chain uses TRBV7-9 and TRBJ2-3; TRBD2 agrees at 10 bases. The CDR3 length is 16 residues. Germline values: CDR1 SEHNR, CDR2 FQNEAQ (reference sequence). V gave up 1 base and J gave up 2 bases; unmatched junction bases: 3. The CDR3 here is CASSLGTSGPTDTQYF. Here the CDR3 DNA reads TGTGCCAGCAGCTTAGGGACTAGCGGTCCCACAGATACGCAGTATTTT.

This clonotype is categorized as medium-sized. V is TRBV2 and J is TRBJ2-1; D remains unclear. The CDR3 totals 14 residues. In germline, CDR1 is SNHLY, CDR2 FYNNEI. V lost 4 bases, J lost 6 bases, and 13 bases lay in between. CDR3 sequence (DNA): TGTGCCAGCAGTGGACCTGGGTTTGCCAATGAGCAGTTCTTC. Translating gives CASSGPGFANEQFF.

The genes are TRBV27 and TRBJ2-1; D unclear. The germline CDR1 and CDR2 sequences are MNHEY and SMNVEV (reference sequence). This CDR3 comprises 16 residues. Trimming cost V 7 bases and J 1 base, with 17 bases left between them. The CDR3 loop is CASTPSLGGSYNEQFF. For the CDR3, the DNA is TGTGCCAGCACCCCCTCCTTGGGCGGTTCCTACAATGAGCAGTTCTTC.

The chain uses TRBV5-5 and TRBJ2-1, with D unresolved. Deletions cut 4 bases from V and 5 bases from J, with 16 bases between. In germline, CDR1 is SGHKS, CDR2 YYEKEE (reference sequence). CDR3 length equals 15 residues. The CDR3 sequence is CASSRLQNYNNEQFF. The DNA for the CDR3 is TGTGCCAGCAGCCGACTCCAGAATTACAACAATGAGCAGTTCTTC.

This clonotype was found a few times. The DNA of the CDR3 is TGTGCCAGCAGTCCCGGGACAGGGAAAAACATTCAGTACTTC. Its translation is CASSPGTGKNIQYF. V is TRBV2 and J is TRBJ2-4, with TRBD1 matching 9 bases. The V and J ends lost 5 bases and 4 bases, in that order; junction bases with no gene match: 3. The CDR3 extends over 14 amino acids. Germline loops: CDR1 SNHLY, CDR2 FYNNEI. Based on the CDR3 plus reference TRBV2 and TRBJ2-4, the full variable domain is EPEVTQTPSHQVTQMGQEVILRCVPISNHLYFYWYRQILGQKVEFLVSFYNNEISEKSEIFDDQFSVERPDGSNFTLKIRSTKLEDSAMYFCASSPGTGKNIQYFGAGTRLSVL.

This clonotype was seen repeatedly, ten times or more. The chain recombines TRBV12-3 or TRBV12-4 with TRBJ1-6, with 9 nucleotides matching TRBD1. There are 15 residues in the CDR3. The V segment lost 6 bases and the J segment 8 bases; nucleotides outside the gene matches: 8. CDR3 amino acids: CASSPPGDRDSPLHF. In nucleotides, the CDR3 is TGTGCCAGCAGCCCGCCGGGGGACAGGGATTCACCCCTCCACTTT.

This rearrangement joins TRBV27 to TRBJ2-3; 9 nucleotides agree with TRBD2. This CDR3 contains 15 residues. V gave up 0 bases and J gave up 3 bases; unmatched junction bases: 1. The germline V gene has CDR1 MNHEY and CDR2 SMNVEV (reference sequence). The CDR3 sequence: CASSLSAGGTDTQYF. The CDR3 nucleotides read TGTGCCAGCAGTTTATCGGCGGGAGGGACAGATACGCAGTATTTT.

Ten or more counts support this clonotype. J is TRBJ1-3 and V is TRBV6-5, with 7 bases that match TRBD1. The V gene end was trimmed by 0 bases and the J gene end by 0 bases; junction bases not matched to a gene: 5. From germline, CDR1 is MNHEY and CDR2 SVGAGI. The length of the CDR3 is 17 residues. The CDR3 sequence: CASSYSYRGSSGNTIYF. The CDR3 nucleotides are TGTGCCAGCAGTTACTCCTACAGGGGATCCTCTGGAAACACCATATATTTT.